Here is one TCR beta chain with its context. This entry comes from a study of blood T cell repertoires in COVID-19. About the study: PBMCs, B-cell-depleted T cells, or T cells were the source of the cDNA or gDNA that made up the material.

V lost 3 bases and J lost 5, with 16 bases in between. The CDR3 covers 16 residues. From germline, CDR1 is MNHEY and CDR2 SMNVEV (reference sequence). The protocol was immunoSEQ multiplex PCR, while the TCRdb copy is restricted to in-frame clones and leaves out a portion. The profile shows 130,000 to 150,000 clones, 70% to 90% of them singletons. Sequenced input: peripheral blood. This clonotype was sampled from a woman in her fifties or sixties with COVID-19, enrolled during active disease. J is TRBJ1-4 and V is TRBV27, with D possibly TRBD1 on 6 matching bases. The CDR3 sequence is CASSFYVGAPNEKLFF. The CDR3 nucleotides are TGTGCCAGCAGTTTCTACGTGGGGGCGCCCAATGAAAAACTGTTTTTT.